This T cell receptor beta chain originates from a study of glioma-infiltrating T cells. This clonotype was found many times. The antigen remains unidentified. Study-level results: Gliomas, especially low-grade, showed above-expected tissue-blood divergence; non-neoplastic patients showed below. Very few CDR3 sequences were shared between tissue and blood.

V lost 5 bases and J lost 3; bases outside the gene matches: 13. This CDR3 is 16 amino acids long. Germline CDR1 is DFQATT and CDR2 is SNEGSKA (reference sequence). Amplification of TCR alpha and beta CDR3 regions from RNA used iRepertoire nested multiplex PCR. One-step reverse transcription and amplification started from approximately 100-400 ng of tissue mRNA or PBMC total RNA. TCRdb analysed the multiplex PCR reads with MiXCR anew, one entry per CDR3 protein. The sample yields more than 100,000 distinct CDR3 sequences, under 30% seen once. The clonotype originates from a human donor with low-grade glioma or glioblastoma, undergoing nonglioma brain surgery, or in good health (not recorded which). The chain joins TRBV20-1 to TRBJ2-1; 7 bases agree with TRBD1. Material for sequencing was glioma tissue, nonneoplastic brain tissue, or PBMCs (not recorded which). The CDR3 loop reads CSAPPRGQPYYNEQFF. DNA of the CDR3: TGCAGTGCTCCCCCCCGGGGACAGCCCTACTACAATGAGCAGTTCTTC.